This paragraph covers one TCR beta chain sequence. This entry belongs to a study of PD-L1 blockade in urothelial cancer. Study details: Bladder-origin urothelial cancer in males covered about 85% of the 29 patients. Each patient had 0 to 3 earlier chemotherapy regimens. Blood gave a median approximately 150,000 T cells.

Synthetic analogs of TCR templates were spiked into every PCR. The method was immunoSEQ multiplex PCR; TCRdb's version includes in-frame clones alone and lacks a portion of them. The repertoire has under 90,000 clones, 90% of them found once; the top ten carry around 10%. The receptor comes from a man aged 55 to 70 with urothelial cancer. Sequenced material: PBMCs, taken around atezolizumab (anti-PD-L1) treatment.

CDR3 DNA sequence: TGCGCCAGCAGCCAAGAGAAGATCAGGGAGCAGTTCTTC. Residues: CASSQEKIREQFF. The chain employs TRBV4-1 and TRBJ2-1; no definite D call. The V gene lost 0 bases and the J gene lost 10 bases, with 10 bases spanning the gap. The CDR3 is made up of 13 amino acids. Germline CDR1 and CDR2: MGHRA and YSYEKL.